This record covers a single T cell receptor beta chain. The germline V gene encodes CDR1 MNHEY and CDR2 SVGAGI. Trimming left V 2 bases short and J 3 bases short, with 12 bases between. The CDR3 sequence is 15 residues long. This entry is derived from a study of shared clonotypes between healthy human individuals. Background on the study: The study enrolled a couple of women and three men aged 18 to 49.

The assay was carried out at the deep level. The data were produced by immunoSEQ multiplex PCR, yet TCRdb's version contains in-frame clones alone and is incomplete. Of 97,000 or so clones detected, about half appear once; the ten largest clones hold approximately 16%. Specimen: PBMCs. The V call is TRBV6-5, the J call TRBJ2-3; D remains ambiguous. The clonotype was recovered from a woman between 40 and 50 years old in good health. Some clones in this sample may be carry-over from other donors' samples. CDR3 sequence: CASSYPGSETDTQYF. The CDR3 nucleotides read TGTGCCAGCAGTTACCCTGGCAGCGAGACAGATACGCAGTATTTT.